This TCR beta chain came from a study of shared clonotypes between healthy human individuals. Notes on the study in general: It was the few donors that limited the genetic and exposure-history diversity represented.

Every immunoSEQ plate was one replicate of a subset's evenly spread DNA. Sequencing used immunoSEQ multiplex PCR; TCRdb keeps in-frame clones, though not all of them. The sample has more than 400,000 clones; 81% are singletons. CDR3 length: 12 residues. CDR1 and CDR2 from the germline V gene are SGHTA and FQGNSA. With regard to this clone: What it recognizes is unknown. A far larger clone is one nucleotide away, so this likely arose from a read error.

The genes are TRBV7-2 and TRBJ1-2; the D is unclear. This TCR was recovered from a woman in her 40s in good health. Some clones in this sample may be carry-over from other donors' samples. What was sequenced was PBMCs. CDR3 amino acids: CASSLSGYGNTF. The CDR3 nucleotides read TGTGCCAGCAGCTTATCCGGCTATGGCAACACCTTC.